These 7 T cell receptor beta chains came from one sample sequenced in a study of monozygotic twins with inflammatory bowel disease. One entry per CDR3 protein, without DNA, is what TCRdb gives after re-calling the 5' RACE reads. This sample's table reports roughly 300,000 distinct CDR3 sequences. The specimen sequenced was blood. The receptors were sampled from a human donor with ulcerative colitis or Crohn's disease, or a healthy co-twin of an affected twin (not recorded which).

The rearrangement uses TRBV9 and TRBJ2-7; the D call of TRBD2 rests on TCRdb alone, since no DNA is present to check it. The CDR3 has 15 amino acids. The germline V gene encodes CDR1 SGDLS and CDR2 YYNGEE. The CDR3: CASSPRTDRGGEQYF.

This chain links TRBV6-1 with TRBJ1-4; checking the TCRdb D call of TRBD1 is not possible without DNA. The germline V gene encodes CDR1 MNHNS and CDR2 SASEGT. The CDR3 covers 14 residues. CDR3 amino acids: CASNIRTGGEKLFF.

This chain uses TRBV5-5 with TRBJ2-1; the TCRdb call, TRBD2, lacks DNA for checking. The CDR3 totals 18 residues. Germline V lookup: CDR1 SGHKS, CDR2 YYEKEE (reference sequence). The CDR3 sequence: CASSLRAPIEGSYNEQFF.

CDR3 amino acids: CASRTSGSRYSGELFF. The chain uses TRBV6-2 or TRBV6-3 and TRBJ2-2; TCRdb gives TRBD2 as the D gene, but with no DNA this cannot be confirmed. CDR3 length: 16 residues. CDR1 is MNHEY, CDR2 SVGEGT, per germline.

The V gene is TRBV12-3 or TRBV12-4, the J gene TRBJ2-2. The CDR3 extends over 13 amino acids. The CDR3 loop is CASSFWISGELFF.

The V call is TRBV4-3, the J call TRBJ2-1. From germline, CDR1 is LGHNA and CDR2 YSLEER. The CDR3 extends over 13 amino acids. The CDR3 is CASSHRRINEQFF.

The chain has TRBV7-2 and TRBJ2-1; TCRdb outputs TRBD1, but without DNA this stays unchecked. In germline, CDR1 is SGHTA, CDR2 FQGNSA. This CDR3 spans 16 amino acids. This CDR3 reads CASSLAGQLSYNEQFF.